This passage covers 14 T cell receptor beta chains from one sample sequenced in a study of blood T cell repertoires in COVID-19. Profiled with immunoSEQ multiplex PCR; TCRdb holds only in-frame clones, not every one. The table has about 170,000 clones, around 85% seen once. The sequenced sample was peripheral blood. The receptors come from a man older than 75 with COVID-19, enrolled during active disease.

This clone was counted a single time. This rearrangement joins TRBV7-8 to TRBJ1-1; 12 bases match TRBD1. Germline CDR1 and CDR2: SGHVS and FQNEAQ. The CDR3 contains 17 residues. After removal of 1 base from V and 2 bases from J, the junction contained 5 bases not matched to a gene. The CDR3 DNA reads as TGTGCCAGCAGCTTAGGTTTCGGGACAGGGGGCAACACTGAAGCTTTCTTT. Its protein product is CASSLGFGTGGNTEAFF. The full variable domain, completed using reference TRBV7-8 and TRBJ1-1, is GAGVSQSPRYKVAKRGQDVALRCDPISGHVSLFWYQQALGQGPEFLTYFQNEAQLDKSGLPSDRFFAERPEGSVSTLKIQRTQQEDSAVYLCASSLGFGTGGNTEAFFGQGTRLTVV.

This chain connects TRBV15 to TRBJ2-7; D gene unclear. The CDR3 consists of 14 residues. Trimming took 2 bases from V and 1 from J, leaving 9 bases between them. Germline V CDR1 and CDR2: LNHNV, YYDKDF (reference sequence). CDR3 bases: TGTGCCACCAGCAGAAGTCAGAAATCCTACGAGCAGTACTTC. It specifies CATSRSQKSYEQYF.

This chain links TRBV7-2 with TRBJ1-2; no clear D. With 4 bases removed from V and 4 bases from J, the gap between germline ends came to 7 bases. Germline V gives CDR1 SGHTA, CDR2 FQGNSA. This CDR3 has 12 amino acids. The CDR3 DNA is TGTGCCAGCAGCTCCGGAGGCTATGGCTACACCTTC. It specifies CASSSGGYGYTF.

This chain joins TRBV28 and TRBJ1-3; perhaps TRBD1 as D (6 bases). The CDR3 spans 14 residues. Germline assignment: CDR1 MDHEN and CDR2 SYDVKM. Trimming removed 5 bases at V and 4 bases at J, with 12 bases between. CDR3 amino acids: CASSKSGDGNTIYF. CDR3 nucleotides: TGTGCCAGCAGTAAGTCAGGGGACGGAAACACCATATATTTT.

The V call is TRBV7-8, the J call TRBJ2-1; 12 nucleotides agree with TRBD2. V shed 5 bases, J shed 4 bases, and the junction held 6 bases outside the gene matches. There are 16 residues in the CDR3. Germline-derived CDR1 and CDR2 are SGHVS and FQNEAQ. In DNA form, the CDR3 reads TGTGCCAGCAGCGAGCTCCTAGCGGGGGGGTACAATGAGCAGTTCTTC. This codes for CASSELLAGGYNEQFF.

The V and J genes are TRBV5-5 and TRBJ2-5; 9 bases fit TRBD1. In germline, CDR1 is SGHKS, CDR2 YYEKEE (reference sequence). Trimming took 3 bases from V and 5 from J; bases not matched to a gene: 5. The CDR3 is 14 residues long. CDR3 region: CASSSGQGWETQYF. The CDR3 DNA reads as TGTGCCAGCAGCTCGGGACAGGGATGGGAGACCCAGTACTTC.

The chain joins TRBV18 to TRBJ1-3; 7 nucleotides match TRBD1. CDR3 size: 15 residues. Germline loops: CDR1 KGHSH, CDR2 LQKENI. V was pared by 5 bases and J by 0 bases, with 4 bases of the junction left unmatched. In DNA, the CDR3 is TGTGCCAGCTCAGAACAGGGGCTCTCTGGAAACACCATATATTTT. Translated, it gives CASSEQGLSGNTIYF.

The J gene is TRBJ1-2, the V gene TRBV5-4; possible D gene TRBD1, 5 bases. Germline values: CDR1 SGHNT, CDR2 YYREEE (reference sequence). This CDR3 has 14 residues. Trimming took 1 base from V and 2 from J, leaving 9 bases between them. The CDR3 protein is CASSLPGQNYGYTF. The CDR3 DNA reads TGTGCCAGCAGCTTGCCAGGACAAAACTATGGCTACACCTTC.

This clone appeared once. The V gene is TRBV5-1, the J gene TRBJ1-6; D gene unclear. This CDR3 contains 16 residues. With 3 bases removed from V and 6 bases from J, the gap between germline ends came to 16 bases. Germline CDR1 is SGHRS and CDR2 is YFSETQ. CDR3: CASSSQPEGSNSPLHF. Here the CDR3 DNA reads TGCGCCAGCAGCTCCCAACCTGAGGGCAGTAATTCACCCCTCCACTTT. Full variable domain (outside the CDR3, taken from reference TRBV5-1 and TRBJ1-6): KAGVTQTPRYLIKTRGQQVTLSCSPISGHRSVSWYQQTPGQGLQFLFEYFSETQRNKGNFPGRFSGRQFSNSRSEMNVSTLELGDSALYLCASSSQPEGSNSPLHFGNGTRLTVT.

V is TRBV3-1 (or the pseudogene TRBV3-2) and J is TRBJ1-5, with D hard to call. The CDR3 consists of 15 residues. CDR1 is LGHDT, CDR2 YNNKEL, per germline (reference sequence). V was clipped by 4 bases and J by 7 bases, with 17 bases between them. The CDR3 here is CASSRTWGGGQPQHF. The CDR3 DNA reads TGTGCCAGCAGCCGTACTTGGGGTGGAGGGCAGCCCCAGCATTTT.

V and J are TRBV28 and TRBJ2-1, with TRBD1 matching over 7 bases. Looked up from germline, CDR1 is MDHEN and CDR2 is SYDVKM. This CDR3 is 16 amino acids long. V shed 6 bases, J shed 1 base, and the junction held 9 bases outside the gene matches. CDR3 amino acids: CASSPLGTESYNEQFF. Written as DNA, the CDR3 is TGTGCCAGCAGCCCGCTTGGGACAGAGTCCTACAATGAGCAGTTCTTC.

The chain links TRBV19 to TRBJ1-5; 8 nucleotides align to TRBD1. J gave up 5 bases and V 3 bases, and 6 bases lay outside the gene matches. CDR1 and CDR2 (germline): LNHDA, SQIVND (reference sequence). This CDR3 has 15 amino acids. The CDR3 is CASSMSGQGYQPQHF. CDR3 nucleotide sequence: TGTGCCAGTAGTATGTCAGGACAGGGATATCAGCCCCAGCATTTT.

The rearrangement links TRBV9 to TRBJ1-2; the D is unclear. V was trimmed by 4 bases and J by 7 bases, leaving 11 bases between them. The CDR3 has 12 amino acids. In germline, CDR1 is SGDLS, CDR2 YYNGEE. The CDR3 nucleotides read TGTGCCAGCAGCTCCCCCCCGGGTGGCTACACCTTC. It translates to CASSSPPGGYTF.

J is TRBJ1-1 and V is TRBV11-2, with TRBD1 matching over 7 bases. The CDR3 covers 15 residues. The ends lost 4 bases at V and 3 bases at J; junction bases unmatched: 8. Germline CDR1 is SGHAT and CDR2 is FQNNGV. In DNA, the CDR3 is TGTGCCAGCAGCTCTTTACAGGGGACTTACACTGAAGCTTTCTTT. Protein sequence: CASSSLQGTYTEAFF.